The 17 T cell receptor beta chains below were found in one sample sequenced in a study of shared clonotypes between healthy human individuals. Clones were sequenced by immunoSEQ multiplex PCR, and TCRdb holds only the in-frame ones, with some missing. Of 800,000 to 1,200,000 clones listed, approximately 80% are singletons. What was sequenced was memory CD4+ T cells from PBMCs. Described subset: CD45RA-negative fraction. All receptors come from a man aged 18 to 29 in good health. Some clones in this sample may be carry-over from other donors' samples.

The chain joins TRBV18 to TRBJ2-3; the D gene is possibly TRBD2 (6 bases). The CDR3 length is 16 residues. V lost 1 base to trimming and J lost 0 bases, with 11 bases between them. The germline V gene encodes CDR1 KGHSH and CDR2 LQKENI. CDR3 in amino acids: CASSPLGSGSTDTQYF. The CDR3 DNA follows: TGTGCCAGCTCACCACTTGGTAGCGGTAGCACAGATACGCAGTATTTT. The full variable domain, its missing parts supplied by reference TRBV18 and TRBJ2-3, is NAGVMQNPRHLVRRRGQEARLRCSPMKGHSHVYWYRQLPEEGLKFMVYLQKENIIDESGMPKERFSAEFPKEGPSILRIQQVVRGDSAAYFCASSPLGSGSTDTQYFGPGTRLTVL.

The chain has TRBV5-6 and TRBJ1-1, with D uncertain. Germline V gene lookup returns CDR1 SGHDT and CDR2 YYEEEE. V was cut by 5 bases and J by 3 bases, with 14 bases left in between. The CDR3 covers 14 residues. CDR3 nucleotide sequence: TGTGCCAGCAGTTCCTATGGTGGGGACACTGAAGCTTTCTTT. Translation gives CASSSYGGDTEAFF.

This clone occurred many times. J is TRBJ1-2 and V is TRBV6-1; the D gene is possibly TRBD1 (6 bases). Trimming removed 6 bases at V and 8 bases at J, with 16 bases between. Germline V gives CDR1 MNHNS, CDR2 SASEGT. The CDR3 loop spans 13 amino acids. This chain's CDR3 is CASRATGPQGYTF. The CDR3 region has the DNA TGTGCCAGCAGGGCTACAGGGCCCCAAGGCTACACCTTC.

The rearrangement joins TRBV27 to TRBJ2-3; D gene unclear. The CDR3 covers 15 residues. CDR1 and CDR2 from the germline V gene are MNHEY and SMNVEV (reference sequence). Trimming removed 4 bases at V and 2 bases at J, with 13 bases between. The CDR3 spells CASSYRSRNTDTQYF. CDR3 in DNA: TGTGCCAGCAGTTATCGGTCGCGGAACACAGATACGCAGTATTTT.

The rearrangement uses TRBV6-1 and TRBJ2-7; D not resolved. Germline values: CDR1 MNHNS, CDR2 SASEGT. The V end lost 0 bases, the J end lost 4 bases, and 10 bases lay between the germline ends. CDR3 length: 14 amino acids. The CDR3 DNA reads as TGTGCCAGCAGTGAAGCGCTTGTCTCATACGAGCAGTACTTC. It translates to CASSEALVSYEQYF.

This clone was found a few times. This chain connects TRBV10-3 to TRBJ2-7, with D possibly TRBD2 on 6 matching bases. Germline V gene sequence: CDR1 ENHRY, CDR2 SYGVKD. Trimming took 0 bases from V and 4 from J, leaving 10 bases between them. The CDR3 runs 14 residues. The CDR3 here is CAISESGTSYEQYF. DNA of the CDR3: TGTGCCATCAGTGAGTCCGGGACTTCATACGAGCAGTACTTC.

The chain combines TRBV5-5 with TRBJ2-7; 8 positions match TRBD1. Unmatched junction bases numbered 9, after V lost 3 bases and J lost 1 base. This CDR3 contains 16 residues. The germline gives CDR1 SGHKS, CDR2 YYEKEE (reference sequence). The CDR3 bases are TGTGCCAGCAGCTGGGATCCGGGACAGGCGTCCTACGAGCAGTACTTC. Its protein is CASSWDPGQASYEQYF.

This clone was seen only once. The chain recombines TRBV7-3 with TRBJ2-3, with D possibly matching TRBD2 (5 bases). V was pared by 5 bases and J by 8 bases, with 17 bases between. The CDR3 totals 14 residues. In germline, CDR1 is SGHTA, CDR2 FQGTGA. The CDR3 reads CASSPDARAPTQYF. DNA of the CDR3: TGTGCCAGCAGCCCTGACGCGAGGGCTCCTACGCAGTATTTT.

The V and J genes are TRBV7-3 and TRBJ2-1; D possibly matches TRBD1 or TRBD2 (6 bases each). The CDR3 runs to 15 residues. Germline V gene data show CDR1 as SGHTA and CDR2 as FQGTGA. The V and J ends lost 1 base and 8 bases respectively, with 15 bases between them. CDR3 DNA: TGTGCCAGCAGCTTAAGTATTAGGGGGGACGATGAGCAGTTCTTC. As protein: CASSLSIRGDDEQFF.

This clone was recorded a few times. The chain couples TRBV18 to TRBJ2-2; no clear D gene. The CDR3 loop spans 17 amino acids. CDR1 and CDR2 from the germline V gene are KGHSH and LQKENI. V lost 2 bases, J lost 4 bases, and 17 bases lay in between. CDR3 in amino acids: CASSPSVQGYITGELFF. The CDR3 region has the DNA TGTGCCAGCTCACCATCGGTGCAAGGGTATATCACCGGGGAGCTGTTTTTT. Full variable domain (remainder filled in from reference TRBV18 and TRBJ2-2): NAGVMQNPRHLVRRRGQEARLRCSPMKGHSHVYWYRQLPEEGLKFMVYLQKENIIDESGMPKERFSAEFPKEGPSILRIQQVVRGDSAAYFCASSPSVQGYITGELFFGEGSRLTVL.

The V and J genes are TRBV15 and TRBJ1-3, with D unclear. Trimming removed 0 bases at V and 4 bases at J, with 19 bases between. The germline V gene has CDR1 LNHNV and CDR2 YYDKDF (reference sequence). The CDR3 extends over 18 amino acids. The CDR3 DNA follows: TGTGCCACCAGCAGAGATCTGATCCTGGGAAATCGCGGAAACACCATATATTTT. This sequence encodes CATSRDLILGNRGNTIYF. The entire variable domain, with the rest obtained from reference TRBV15 and TRBJ1-3, is as follows: DAMVIQNPRYQVTQFGKPVTLSCSQTLNHNVMYWYQQKSSQAPKLLFHYYDKDFNNEADTPDNFQSRRPNTSFCFLDIRSPGLGDTAMYLCATSRDLILGNRGNTIYFGEGSWLTVV.

This rearrangement joins TRBV5-4 to TRBJ2-1; 7 bases align to TRBD2. Germline V gene sequence: CDR1 SGHNT, CDR2 YYREEE (reference sequence). V lost 4 bases and J lost 0; bases outside the gene matches: 7. The CDR3 totals 16 residues. In DNA form, the CDR3 reads TGTGCCAGCAGCGGAACTAGCGAAAGCTCCTACAATGAGCAGTTCTTC. This encodes CASSGTSESSYNEQFF.

The CDR3 sequence: CASSRRGGGTEAFF. The CDR3 DNA reads as TGTGCCAGCAGTCGGAGGGGGGGAGGCACTGAAGCTTTCTTT. This chain uses TRBV27 with TRBJ1-1; TRBD1 might be the D (6 bases). The CDR3 consists of 14 residues. V was trimmed by 5 bases and J by 4 bases, leaving 14 bases between them. Germline V lookup: CDR1 MNHEY, CDR2 SMNVEV (reference sequence).

Remarks on this clone: Other DNA sequences in this sample translate to the same CDR3. The chain couples TRBV7-3 to TRBJ2-5, with D unclear. The CDR3 is made up of 13 amino acids. Germline V gene lookup returns CDR1 SGHTA and CDR2 FQGTGA. Deletions cut 3 bases from V and 3 bases from J, with 8 bases between. The CDR3 loop is CASSFGREETQYF. CDR3 DNA sequence: TGTGCCAGCAGCTTCGGACGTGAAGAGACCCAGTACTTC.

This rearrangement joins TRBV10-2 to TRBJ2-7; tentatively, D is TRBD2 (5 bases). This CDR3 is built from 14 residues. V was pared by 2 bases and J by 3 bases, with 11 bases between. The V gene's germline CDR1 is WSHSY and CDR2 SAAADI. The CDR3 loop reads CASSESSVYYEQYF. Written as DNA, the CDR3 is TGCGCCAGCAGTGAGAGTAGCGTTTACTACGAGCAGTACTTC.

This clone has a handful of counts. The gene calls are TRBV7-9 and TRBJ2-6; D is possibly TRBD2 (5 bases). This CDR3 is built from 15 residues. CDR1 SEHNR and CDR2 FQNEAQ come from the germline V gene (reference sequence). Trimming removed 5 bases at V and 1 base at J, with 9 bases between. The CDR3 DNA reads TGTGCCAGCAGCCAGAGAGGGTCTGGGGCCAACGTCCTGACTTTC. It translates to CASSQRGSGANVLTF.

This clone was counted a few times. This sequence joins TRBV6-6 and TRBJ1-2, with a weak D call TRBD1 (6 bases). V was shortened by 5 bases and J by 8 bases, with 21 bases between the two germline ends. Per germline, CDR1 MNHNY and CDR2 SVGAGI (reference sequence). The CDR3 totals 15 residues. The CDR3 protein is CASSLLQTEQGGYTF. In DNA, the CDR3 is TGTGCCAGCAGTCTCCTCCAGACAGAACAGGGAGGCTACACCTTC.